This T cell receptor beta chain comes out of a study of T cell repertoires in cytomegalovirus infection. Study-level background: Matching HLA type and CMV infection were both indicated by public TCR beta signatures.

Details on this clonotype: What it binds is not known.

The study, taken as a whole, reports: Cumulative frequency (of public TCR beta family members) identified carriers of CMV plus the relevant HLA.

V shed 1 base and J shed 0 bases, with 7 bases lying between them. This CDR3 region has 13 residues. Per the germline V gene, CDR1 is DFQATT and CDR2 is SNEGSKA (reference sequence). One entry per CDR3 protein results from TCRdb running MiXCR on the reads. The sample holds some 450,000 distinct CDR3 sequences; approximately 33% are singletons and the top ten take roughly 15%. The sample was PBMCs. This sequence joins TRBV20-1 and TRBJ2-7; no clear D. The receptor was isolated from a human donor in good health (CMV status not recorded). Some clones in this sample may be carry-over from other donors' samples. The CDR3 spells CSARGSGSYEQYF. The CDR3, as DNA: TGCAGTGCTAGAGGGTCCGGCTCCTACGAGCAGTACTTC.